The sample holds many counts of the clone carrying this TCR beta chain. Its antigen is currently unknown. V was clipped by 0 bases and J by 4 bases, with 13 bases between them. CDR1 is DFQATT, CDR2 SNEGSKA, per germline (reference sequence). The CDR3 is 15 amino acids. These data belong to a study of identical twins. Study observations and caveats: Researchers reported weaker excess twin sharing in beta out-of-frame sequences. Insertion counts were lower in abundant cord blood beta clonotypes, a trend that memory repertoires did not show. Some out-of-frame alpha sequences were shared by twins, and these showed excess low generation probability.

cDNA carried unique molecular identifiers, and a universal primer site was added by template switching. One entry per CDR3 protein results from TCRdb running MiXCR on the 5' RACE reads. The table shows fewer than 250,000 distinct CDR3 sequences, with approximately 9% occurring only once. V gene TRBV20-1 combines with J gene TRBJ1-3; no clear D. The sequence was collected from a young woman in good health. The sequenced material came from memory (CD45RO+) T cells sorted from blood. The CDR3 bases are TGCAGTGCTAGAGATCTTAGGGAAGGAGGAAACACCATATATTTT. This encodes CSARDLREGGNTIYF.